Listed below are T cell receptor beta chains from one sample, sequenced in a study of neoadjuvant nivolumab and ipilimumab in lung cancer. Method: immunoSEQ multiplex PCR; TCRdb's copy keeps in-frame clones and lacks some. The data hold over 25,000 clones, with 76% observed a single time. Here the sequenced sample was tumor tissue, taken after neoadjuvant nivolumab, alone or with ipilimumab, at or shortly before surgery. These receptors were collected from an adult with non-small cell lung cancer. The CDR3 runs from the conserved cysteine through the conserved F or W. The D gene is left open where the match is weak. Clone size is given for some rows only: seen once, a few or many times, or a class if the clone is expanded.

clone_size: few; v_call: TRBV7-9; d_call: -; j_call: TRBJ1-2; cdr3_nt: TGTGCCAGCAGCTTAGCCGGGGGAGGGGGCTACACCTTC; cdr3_aa: CASSLAGGGGYTF
clone_size: once; v_call: TRBV2; d_call: -; j_call: TRBJ2-5; cdr3_nt: TGTGCCAGCACCGAACGGGGGACCCAAGAGACCCAGTACTTC; cdr3_aa: CASTERGTQETQYF
clone_size: -; v_call: TRBV18; d_call: TRBD2; j_call: TRBJ2-7; cdr3_nt: TGTGCCAGCTCACCCAGCGGGGACGAGCAGTACTTC; cdr3_aa: CASSPSGDEQYF
clone_size: -; v_call: TRBV29-1; d_call: -; j_call: TRBJ2-4; cdr3_nt: TGCAGCGTTGGGGGTGGACACGAGAGTAGGTACATTCAGTACTTC; cdr3_aa: CSVGGGHESRYIQYF
clone_size: -; v_call: TRBV7-2; d_call: -; j_call: TRBJ2-7; cdr3_nt: TGTGCCAGCAGCTTAGTTGCTTCGCAGGGGAGGAGCTCCTACGAGCAGTACTTC; cdr3_aa: CASSLVASQGRSSYEQYF
clone_size: -; v_call: TRBV30; d_call: -; j_call: TRBJ1-6; cdr3_nt: TGTGCCTGGAGTTCGGGCCATAATTCACCCCTCCACTTT; cdr3_aa: CAWSSGHNSPLHF
clone_size: few; v_call: TRBV5-4; d_call: -; j_call: TRBJ1-1; cdr3_nt: TGTGCCAGCAGCTTGGTGAATACTGAAGCTTTCTTT; cdr3_aa: CASSLVNTEAFF
clone_size: -; v_call: TRBV7-9; d_call: -; j_call: TRBJ2-5; cdr3_nt: TGTGCCAGCAGCTCCCGACAGACACTCAAGGCGGAGACCCAGTACTTC; cdr3_aa: CASSSRQTLKAETQYF
clone_size: -; v_call: TRBV6-5; d_call: -; j_call: TRBJ1-6; cdr3_nt: TGTGCCAGCAGTCCCACCGGGACCGGAAATTCACCCCTCCACTTT; cdr3_aa: CASSPTGTGNSPLHF
clone_size: -; v_call: TRBV5-6; d_call: -; j_call: TRBJ1-1; cdr3_nt: TGTGCCAGCAGCCTCGGTGGGGCGAACACTGAAGCTTTCTTT; cdr3_aa: CASSLGGANTEAFF
clone_size: -; v_call: TRBV20-1; d_call: -; j_call: TRBJ2-1; cdr3_nt: TGCAGTGCCCGCAATCGGGATGAGCAGTTCTTC; cdr3_aa: CSARNRDEQFF
clone_size: -; v_call: TRBV5-4; d_call: -; j_call: TRBJ1-1; cdr3_nt: TGTGCCAGCAGCTTGGGCTCAAGGGGCGATAGCACTGAAGCTTTCTTT; cdr3_aa: CASSLGSRGDSTEAFF
clone_size: -; v_call: TRBV7-9; d_call: -; j_call: TRBJ2-7; cdr3_nt: TGTGCCAGCAGCGTAGATCCGGTGGGGATCGAGCAGTACTTC; cdr3_aa: CASSVDPVGIEQYF
clone_size: few; v_call: TRBV6-5; d_call: TRBD1; j_call: TRBJ1-2; cdr3_nt: TGTGCCAGCAAAGGACAGGGGGAAGGCTACACCTTC; cdr3_aa: CASKGQGEGYTF
clone_size: few; v_call: TRBV9; d_call: -; j_call: TRBJ1-2; cdr3_nt: TGTGCCAGCAGCGACCCAGGGTTGGTGGGCTACACCTTC; cdr3_aa: CASSDPGLVGYTF
clone_size: -; v_call: TRBV29-1; d_call: -; j_call: TRBJ2-2; cdr3_nt: TGCAGCGTTGAAGGAGTTGCGCCCTTAAACACCGGGGAGCTGTTTTTT; cdr3_aa: CSVEGVAPLNTGELFF
clone_size: -; v_call: TRBV11-2; d_call: -; j_call: TRBJ1-2; cdr3_nt: TGTGCCAGCAGCTTAGCCCAGGGGATCTATGGCTACACCTTC; cdr3_aa: CASSLAQGIYGYTF
clone_size: -; v_call: TRBV5-4; d_call: -; j_call: TRBJ2-5; cdr3_nt: TGTGCCAGCAGCGATGGGGGGACACAAGAGACCCAGTACTTC; cdr3_aa: CASSDGGTQETQYF
clone_size: once; v_call: TRBV14; d_call: -; j_call: TRBJ1-2; cdr3_nt: TGTGCCAGCAGCCAAGCTCTAGCGGGGTATGGCTACACCTTC; cdr3_aa: CASSQALAGYGYTF
clone_size: -; v_call: TRBV2; d_call: -; j_call: TRBJ2-7; cdr3_nt: TGTGCCAGCAGTGAGTCAGGGCCCCCCTACGAGCAGTACTTC; cdr3_aa: CASSESGPPYEQYF
clone_size: -; v_call: TRBV5-1; d_call: TRBD1; j_call: TRBJ2-7; cdr3_nt: TGCGCCAGCAGCCCGGGACAGGGGGGGAATCCCTACGAGCAGTACTTC; cdr3_aa: CASSPGQGGNPYEQYF
clone_size: -; v_call: TRBV30; d_call: TRBD1; j_call: TRBJ1-3; cdr3_nt: TGTGCCGGTGGGACAGGGAGGACCGGAAACACCATATATTTT; cdr3_aa: CAGGTGRTGNTIYF
clone_size: -; v_call: TRBV6-6; d_call: -; j_call: TRBJ1-5; cdr3_nt: TGTGCCAGTACACCAAAATGGGGAGGGGATCAGCCCCAGCATTTT; cdr3_aa: CASTPKWGGDQPQHF
clone_size: once; v_call: TRBV6-6; d_call: -; j_call: TRBJ2-1; cdr3_nt: TGTGCCAGCAGTTACGATCAGGACCTAGAGCAGTTCTTC; cdr3_aa: CASSYDQDLEQFF
clone_size: once; v_call: TRBV7-9; d_call: -; j_call: TRBJ2-5; cdr3_nt: TGTGCCAGCAGCTTAGAGGCAGGCTACCAAGAGACCCAGTACTTC; cdr3_aa: CASSLEAGYQETQYF
clone_size: -; v_call: TRBV18; d_call: -; j_call: TRBJ1-1; cdr3_nt: TGTGCCAGCTCTCATTCACGGGGGACCCGACTGGGGAACACTGAAGCTTTCTTT; cdr3_aa: CASSHSRGTRLGNTEAFF
clone_size: -; v_call: TRBV4-1; d_call: TRBD2; j_call: TRBJ2-3; cdr3_nt: TGCGCCAGCAGCCAAGTCGGGGGGGGTCGGTATTTT; cdr3_aa: CASSQVGGGRYF
clone_size: -; v_call: TRBV7-2; d_call: TRBD2; j_call: TRBJ2-7; cdr3_nt: TGTGCCAGCAGCTTATTTGTTGTGACTAGCGGGACCCCCTACGAGCAGTACTTC; cdr3_aa: CASSLFVVTSGTPYEQYF
clone_size: -; v_call: TRBV5-4; d_call: -; j_call: TRBJ1-1; cdr3_nt: TGTGCCAGCAGCCGGGATGGGAGGGCCAAGGGGAACACTGAAGCTTTCTTT; cdr3_aa: CASSRDGRAKGNTEAFF
clone_size: -; v_call: TRBV7-9; d_call: TRBD1; j_call: TRBJ1-6; cdr3_nt: TGTGCCAGCAGCGGGGGACAGGCCGATAGTTCACCCCTCCACTTT; cdr3_aa: CASSGGQADSSPLHF
clone_size: -; v_call: TRBV7-2; d_call: -; j_call: TRBJ2-5; cdr3_nt: TGTGCCAGCAGCTATCAGGAAGAGACCCAGTACTTC; cdr3_aa: CASSYQEETQYF
clone_size: -; v_call: TRBV7-9; d_call: TRBD1; j_call: TRBJ1-2; cdr3_nt: TGTGCCAGCAGCTGGACAGGACGAAATGGCTACACCTTC; cdr3_aa: CASSWTGRNGYTF
clone_size: -; v_call: TRBV4-1; d_call: -; j_call: TRBJ2-1; cdr3_nt: TGCGCCAGCAGCCTTGGGACCGGCCGTTCCTACAATGAGCAGTTCTTC; cdr3_aa: CASSLGTGRSYNEQFF
clone_size: -; v_call: TRBV6-6; d_call: -; j_call: TRBJ1-3; cdr3_nt: TGTGCCAGCAGTCTTCTACAGGGAGGGGGTTTAAACACCATATATTTT; cdr3_aa: CASSLLQGGGLNTIYF
clone_size: -; v_call: TRBV5-1; d_call: TRBD1; j_call: TRBJ2-5; cdr3_nt: TGCGCCAGCAGCACGGGACAGGGAGGAGAGACCCAGTACTTC; cdr3_aa: CASSTGQGGETQYF
clone_size: -; v_call: TRBV7-2; d_call: TRBD1; j_call: TRBJ2-2; cdr3_nt: TGTGCCAGCAGCTTAGCGCTAAAACCGGGACAGGGGAACACCGGGGAGCTGTTTTTT; cdr3_aa: CASSLALKPGQGNTGELFF
clone_size: -; v_call: TRBV11-2; d_call: TRBD1; j_call: TRBJ1-5; cdr3_nt: TGTGCCAGCAGTTGGACAGGGGCCCCCAATCAGCCCCAGCATTTT; cdr3_aa: CASSWTGAPNQPQHF
clone_size: -; v_call: TRBV5-1; d_call: -; j_call: TRBJ1-2; cdr3_nt: TGCGCCAGCCGGACGGCGTCGAGCGATGGCTACACCTTC; cdr3_aa: CASRTASSDGYTF
clone_size: -; v_call: TRBV7-9; d_call: -; j_call: TRBJ1-5; cdr3_nt: TGTGCCAGCAGCTTATTCGGGGATCAGCCCCAGCATTTT; cdr3_aa: CASSLFGDQPQHF
clone_size: -; v_call: TRBV2; d_call: TRBD1; j_call: TRBJ2-7; cdr3_nt: TGTGCCAGCAGTTGGACAGGGAGGTACGAGCAGTACTTC; cdr3_aa: CASSWTGRYEQYF
clone_size: -; v_call: TRBV10-1; d_call: -; j_call: TRBJ2-1; cdr3_nt: TGCGCCAGCCGACCAAGCTCCTACAATGAGCAGTTCTTC; cdr3_aa: CASRPSSYNEQFF
clone_size: -; v_call: TRBV5-1; d_call: TRBD2; j_call: TRBJ2-1; cdr3_nt: TGCGCCAGCAGCTCAGTTAGCGGGGGGCCATACAATGAGCAGTTCTTC; cdr3_aa: CASSSVSGGPYNEQFF
clone_size: -; v_call: TRBV5-1; d_call: TRBD1; j_call: TRBJ2-5; cdr3_nt: TGCGCCAGCAGCTCGGGACAGTACCAAGAGACCCAGTACTTC; cdr3_aa: CASSSGQYQETQYF
clone_size: -; v_call: TRBV11-2; d_call: -; j_call: TRBJ1-6; cdr3_nt: TGTGCCAGCAGCTTGGACCCAAGCGCTCAGTGGGATAATTCACCCCTCCACTTT; cdr3_aa: CASSLDPSAQWDNSPLHF
clone_size: -; v_call: TRBV5-6; d_call: -; j_call: TRBJ2-3; cdr3_nt: TGTGCCAGCAGCTTGGCCGTCTCGAAACAGGCAGATACGCAGTATTTT; cdr3_aa: CASSLAVSKQADTQYF
clone_size: -; v_call: TRBV18; d_call: TRBD1; j_call: TRBJ1-3; cdr3_nt: TGTGCCAGCTCACCATCGACAGGGTTTGGAAACACCATATATTTT; cdr3_aa: CASSPSTGFGNTIYF